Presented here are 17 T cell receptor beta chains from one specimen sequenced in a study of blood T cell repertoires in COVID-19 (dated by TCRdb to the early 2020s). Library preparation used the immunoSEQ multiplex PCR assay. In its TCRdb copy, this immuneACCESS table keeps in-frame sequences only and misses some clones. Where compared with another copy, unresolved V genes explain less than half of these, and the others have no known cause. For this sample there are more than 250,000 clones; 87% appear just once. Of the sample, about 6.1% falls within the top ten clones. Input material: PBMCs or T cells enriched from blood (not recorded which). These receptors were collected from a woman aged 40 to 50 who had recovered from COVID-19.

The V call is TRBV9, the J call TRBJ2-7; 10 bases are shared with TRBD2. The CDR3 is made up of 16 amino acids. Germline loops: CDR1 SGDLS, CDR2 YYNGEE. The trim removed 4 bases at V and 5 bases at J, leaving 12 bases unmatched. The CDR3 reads CASSSSLAGDPNEQYF. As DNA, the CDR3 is TGTGCCAGCAGCTCCTCCCTAGCGGGAGATCCCAACGAGCAGTACTTC.

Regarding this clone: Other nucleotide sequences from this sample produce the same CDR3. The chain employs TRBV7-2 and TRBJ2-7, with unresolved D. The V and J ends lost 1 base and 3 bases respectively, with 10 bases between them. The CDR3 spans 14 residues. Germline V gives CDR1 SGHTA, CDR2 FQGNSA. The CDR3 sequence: CASSLGPVSYEQYF. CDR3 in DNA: TGTGCCAGCAGCTTAGGCCCGGTAAGCTACGAGCAGTACTTC.

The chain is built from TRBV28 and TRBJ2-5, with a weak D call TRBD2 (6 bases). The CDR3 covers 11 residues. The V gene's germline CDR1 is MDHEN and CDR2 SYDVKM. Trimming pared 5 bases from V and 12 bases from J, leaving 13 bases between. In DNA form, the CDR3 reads TGTGCCAGCAGTCAACCGGGGGTAGAGTACTTC. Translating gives CASSQPGVEYF.

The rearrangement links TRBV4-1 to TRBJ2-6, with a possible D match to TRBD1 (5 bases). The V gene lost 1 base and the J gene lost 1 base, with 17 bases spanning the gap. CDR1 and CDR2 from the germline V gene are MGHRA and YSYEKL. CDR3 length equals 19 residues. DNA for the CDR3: TGCGCCAGCAGCCAAGTAGACATGGGGCTTTTGTCTGGGGCCAACGTCCTGACTTTC. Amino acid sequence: CASSQVDMGLLSGANVLTF.

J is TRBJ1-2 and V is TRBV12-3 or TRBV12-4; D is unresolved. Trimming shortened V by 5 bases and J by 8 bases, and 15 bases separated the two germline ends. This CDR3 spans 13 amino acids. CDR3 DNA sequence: TGTGCCAGCAGTCCTCAGGTCACCTGGGGCTACACCTTC. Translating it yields CASSPQVTWGYTF.

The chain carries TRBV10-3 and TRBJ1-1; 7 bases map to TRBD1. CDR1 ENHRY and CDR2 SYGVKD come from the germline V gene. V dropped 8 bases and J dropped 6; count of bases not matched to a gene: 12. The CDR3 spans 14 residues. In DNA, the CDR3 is TGTGCCATCTCCCCAGGGGGAATTAAAGCTGAAGCTTTCTTT. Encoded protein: CAISPGGIKAEAFF.

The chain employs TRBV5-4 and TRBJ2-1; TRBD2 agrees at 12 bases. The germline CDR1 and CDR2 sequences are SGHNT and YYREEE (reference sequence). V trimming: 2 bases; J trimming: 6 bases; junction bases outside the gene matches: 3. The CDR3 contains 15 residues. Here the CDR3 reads CASSFPSGRGNEQFF. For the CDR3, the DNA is TGTGCCAGCAGCTTTCCTAGCGGGAGGGGCAATGAGCAGTTCTTC.

CDR3 nucleotides: TGTGCCAGCAGCCCCACAGGGAATCAGCCCCAGCATTTT. Protein sequence: CASSPTGNQPQHF. The chain is built from TRBV6-4 and TRBJ1-5; weak D call: TRBD1 (6 bases). The germline V and J ends were trimmed by 6 bases and 4 bases, with 10 bases remaining between them. The CDR3 has 13 amino acids. Germline CDR1 reads MRHNA; CDR2 reads SNTAGT.

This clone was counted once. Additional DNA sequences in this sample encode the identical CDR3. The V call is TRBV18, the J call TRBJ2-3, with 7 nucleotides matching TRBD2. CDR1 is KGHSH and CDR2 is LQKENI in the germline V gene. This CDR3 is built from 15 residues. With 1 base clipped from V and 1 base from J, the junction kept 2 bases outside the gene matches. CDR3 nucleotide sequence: TGTGCCAGCTCACCACGGCTAGCGGGCACAGATACGCAGTATTTT. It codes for CASSPRLAGTDTQYF.

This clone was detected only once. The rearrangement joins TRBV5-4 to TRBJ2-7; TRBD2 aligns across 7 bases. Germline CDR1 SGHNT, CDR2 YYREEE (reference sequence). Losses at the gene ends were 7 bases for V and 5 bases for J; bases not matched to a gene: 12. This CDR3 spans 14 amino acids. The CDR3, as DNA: TGTGCCAGCCGCCGGGGGGACTTAGTAGACGAGCAGTACTTC. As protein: CASRRGDLVDEQYF.

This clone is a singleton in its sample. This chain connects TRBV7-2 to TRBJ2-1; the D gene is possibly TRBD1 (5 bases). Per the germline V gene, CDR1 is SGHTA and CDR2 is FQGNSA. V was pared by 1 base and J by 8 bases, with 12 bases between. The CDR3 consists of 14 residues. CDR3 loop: CASSLGRAEDEQFF. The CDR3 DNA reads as TGTGCCAGCAGCTTAGGCAGGGCTGAGGATGAGCAGTTCTTC.

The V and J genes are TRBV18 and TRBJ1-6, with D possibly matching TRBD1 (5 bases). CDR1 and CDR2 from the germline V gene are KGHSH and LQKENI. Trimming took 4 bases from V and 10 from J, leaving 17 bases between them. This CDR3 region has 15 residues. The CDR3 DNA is TGTGCCAGCTCACTTCATGAAGGGGTAAGGTCACCCCTCCACTTT. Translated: CASSLHEGVRSPLHF.

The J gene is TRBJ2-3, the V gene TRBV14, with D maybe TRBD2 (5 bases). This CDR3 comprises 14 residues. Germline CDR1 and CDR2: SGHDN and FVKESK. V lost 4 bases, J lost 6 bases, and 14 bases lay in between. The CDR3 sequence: CASSRPGVSDTQYF. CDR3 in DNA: TGTGCCAGCAGCCGGCCCGGGGTTAGCGATACGCAGTATTTT.

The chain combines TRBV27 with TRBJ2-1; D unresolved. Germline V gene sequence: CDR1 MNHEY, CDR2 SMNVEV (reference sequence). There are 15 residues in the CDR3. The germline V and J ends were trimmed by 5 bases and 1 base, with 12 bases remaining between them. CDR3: CASSNRVKSYNEQFF. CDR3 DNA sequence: TGTGCCAGCAGTAACCGGGTCAAGTCCTACAATGAGCAGTTCTTC.

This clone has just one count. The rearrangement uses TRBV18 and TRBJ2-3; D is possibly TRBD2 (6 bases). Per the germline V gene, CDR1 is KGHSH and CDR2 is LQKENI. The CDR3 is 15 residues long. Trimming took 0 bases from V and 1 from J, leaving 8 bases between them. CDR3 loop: CASSPPGGRTDTQYF. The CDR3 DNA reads TGTGCCAGCTCACCACCGGGGGGTCGCACAGATACGCAGTATTTT.

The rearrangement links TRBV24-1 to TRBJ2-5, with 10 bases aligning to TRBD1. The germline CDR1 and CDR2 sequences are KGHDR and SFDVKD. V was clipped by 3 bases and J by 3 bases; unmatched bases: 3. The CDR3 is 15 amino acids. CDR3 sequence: CATSDAGTGEETQYF. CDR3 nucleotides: TGTGCCACCAGTGATGCCGGGACAGGGGAAGAGACCCAGTACTTC.

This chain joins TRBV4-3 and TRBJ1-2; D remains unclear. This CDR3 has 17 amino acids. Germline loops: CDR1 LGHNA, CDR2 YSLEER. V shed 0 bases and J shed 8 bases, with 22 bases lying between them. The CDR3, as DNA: TGCGCCAGCAGCCAAGATGTGGGGTCGGGAAGCCTTTCGGGCTACACCTTC. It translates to CASSQDVGSGSLSGYTF.